Presented here are 10 T cell receptor beta chains from one specimen sequenced in a study of blood T cell repertoires in COVID-19. TCRdb keeps only in-frame clones here, not all; method: immunoSEQ multiplex PCR. The sample consists of some 70,000 clones, about 91% of them appearing once. Sequencing used peripheral blood. These receptors were obtained from a woman aged 70-85 years with acute or convalescent COVID-19.

The V and J genes are TRBV9 and TRBJ1-2; 7 nucleotides agree with TRBD1. V trimming: 4 bases; J trimming: 8 bases; junction bases outside the gene matches: 14. CDR1 is SGDLS and CDR2 is YYNGEE in the germline V gene. The CDR3 extends over 15 amino acids. CDR3 DNA: TGTGCCAGCAGCCCTCAGACAGGGTCTCCCAGGGGCTACACCTTC. Its translation: CASSPQTGSPRGYTF.

J is TRBJ2-1 and V is TRBV5-1; no firm D call. The CDR3 loop spans 15 amino acids. V dropped 1 base and J dropped 0 bases, with 8 bases sitting between them. Germline V gives CDR1 SGHRS, CDR2 YFSETQ. CDR3 amino acids: CASSLLHFSYNEQFF. Here the CDR3 DNA reads TGCGCCAGCAGCTTGCTCCACTTCTCCTACAATGAGCAGTTCTTC. The whole variable domain, filled in from reference TRBV5-1 and TRBJ2-1, reads KAGVTQTPRYLIKTRGQQVTLSCSPISGHRSVSWYQQTPGQGLQFLFEYFSETQRNKGNFPGRFSGRQFSNSRSEMNVSTLELGDSALYLCASSLLHFSYNEQFFGPGTRLTVL.

CDR3 sequence: CAWIRAGRQETQYF. CDR3 sequence (DNA): TGTGCCTGGATTAGGGCGGGGAGACAAGAGACCCAGTACTTC. The genes are TRBV30 and TRBJ2-5, with D tentatively TRBD2 (6 bases). The CDR3 is 14 residues long. Trimming pared 4 bases from V and 2 bases from J, leaving 14 bases between. Per germline, CDR1 GTSNPN and CDR2 SVGIG (reference sequence).

This rearrangement joins TRBV27 to TRBJ1-1; 7 bases align to TRBD1. This CDR3 is built from 12 residues. The ends lost 9 bases at V and 6 bases at J; junction bases unmatched: 7. CDR1 and CDR2 (germline): MNHEY, SMNVEV (reference sequence). In nucleotides, the CDR3 is TGTGCCAGTCAGACAGGGAGCGCTGAAGCTTTCTTT. Protein: CASQTGSAEAFF.

This chain links TRBV5-1 with TRBJ2-3; maybe TRBD2 (5 bases). This CDR3 comprises 12 residues. Germline values: CDR1 SGHRS, CDR2 YFSETQ. V shed 4 bases and J shed 6 bases, with 9 bases lying between them. Here the CDR3 DNA reads TGCGCCAGCAGCATACCGGGGGATACGCAGTATTTT. Amino acid sequence: CASSIPGDTQYF. The full variable domain, rest sourced from reference TRBV5-1 and TRBJ2-3, is KAGVTQTPRYLIKTRGQQVTLSCSPISGHRSVSWYQQTPGQGLQFLFEYFSETQRNKGNFPGRFSGRQFSNSRSEMNVSTLELGDSALYLCASSIPGDTQYFGPGTRLTVL.

V gene TRBV27 combines with J gene TRBJ1-1, with 10 nucleotides matching TRBD1. Losses at the gene ends were 5 bases for V and 0 bases for J; bases not matched to a gene: 6. CDR1 is MNHEY, CDR2 SMNVEV, per germline (reference sequence). This CDR3 contains 16 residues. CDR3 sequence: CASSPPDRGMNTEAFF. In nucleotides, the CDR3 is TGTGCCAGCAGTCCTCCGGACAGGGGGATGAACACTGAAGCTTTCTTT.

V gene TRBV28 combines with J gene TRBJ2-5; D not resolved. Trimming took 2 bases from V and 5 from J, leaving 9 bases between them. The CDR3 contains 13 residues. Germline V CDR1 and CDR2: MDHEN, SYDVKM. CDR3 sequence: CASSLKELETQYF. The CDR3 DNA sequence: TGTGCCAGCAGTTTAAAGGAGCTGGAGACCCAGTACTTC.

The CDR3 sequence is CASSFRGYNSPLHF. The CDR3 nucleotides are TGCGCCAGCAGCTTTCGGGGTTATAATTCACCCCTCCACTTT. The chain combines TRBV5-1 with TRBJ1-6; D remains ambiguous. Trimming pared 2 bases from V and 4 bases from J, leaving 7 bases between. This CDR3 contains 14 residues. Per germline, CDR1 SGHRS and CDR2 YFSETQ.

The rearrangement uses TRBV28 and TRBJ2-4, with TRBD1 as a possible D gene (5 bases). Trimming left V 2 bases short and J 1 base short, with 6 bases between. Germline assignment: CDR1 MDHEN and CDR2 SYDVKM. The CDR3 totals 14 residues. The CDR3 DNA follows: TGTGCCAGCAGTTTACCAGGGGCCAAAAACATTCAGTACTTC. It yields the protein CASSLPGAKNIQYF.

This rearrangement joins TRBV14 to TRBJ2-1; 8 bases are a match to TRBD2. With 2 bases clipped from V and 9 bases from J, the junction kept 3 bases outside the gene matches. There are 13 residues in the CDR3. Germline values: CDR1 SGHDN, CDR2 FVKESK. The chain's CDR3 is CASSQNLAGEQFF. DNA of the CDR3: TGTGCCAGCAGCCAAAACCTAGCGGGTGAGCAGTTCTTC.